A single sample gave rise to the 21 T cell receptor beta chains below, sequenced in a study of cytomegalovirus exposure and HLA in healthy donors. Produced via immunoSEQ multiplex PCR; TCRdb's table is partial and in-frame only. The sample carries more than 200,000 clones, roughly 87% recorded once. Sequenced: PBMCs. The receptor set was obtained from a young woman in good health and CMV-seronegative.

The CDR3 DNA follows: TGTGCCAGCAGCTTCCGTGGGGGGGCGAGTCCAGCTGAAGCTTTCTTT. Translation: CASSFRGGASPAEAFF. The chain is built from TRBV5-6 and TRBJ1-1, with D tentatively TRBD1 (6 bases). This CDR3 is 16 amino acids long. Germline loops: CDR1 SGHDT, CDR2 YYEEEE. The V gene lost 2 bases and the J gene lost 6 bases, with 20 bases spanning the gap.

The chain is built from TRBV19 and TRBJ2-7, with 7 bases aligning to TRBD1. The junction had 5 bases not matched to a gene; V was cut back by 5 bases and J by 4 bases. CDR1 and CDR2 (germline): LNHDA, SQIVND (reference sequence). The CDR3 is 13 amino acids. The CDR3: CASSAGTEYEQYF. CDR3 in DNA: TGTGCCAGTAGTGCAGGGACAGAGTACGAGCAGTACTTC.

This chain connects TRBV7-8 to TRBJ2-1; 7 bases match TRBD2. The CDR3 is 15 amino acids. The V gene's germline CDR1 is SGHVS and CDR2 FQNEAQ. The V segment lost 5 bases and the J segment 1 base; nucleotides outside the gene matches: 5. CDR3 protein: CASSATSVSYNEQFF. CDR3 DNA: TGTGCCAGCAGCGCCACTAGCGTTTCCTACAATGAGCAGTTCTTC.

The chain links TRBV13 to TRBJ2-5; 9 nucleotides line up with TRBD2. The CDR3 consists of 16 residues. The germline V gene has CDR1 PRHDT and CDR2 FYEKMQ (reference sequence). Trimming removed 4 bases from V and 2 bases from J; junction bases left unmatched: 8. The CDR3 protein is CASSSRLAGVQETQYF. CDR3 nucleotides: TGTGCCAGCAGCTCCCGTTTAGCGGGAGTACAAGAGACCCAGTACTTC. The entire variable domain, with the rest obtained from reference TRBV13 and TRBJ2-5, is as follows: AAGVIQSPRHLIKEKRETATLKCYPIPRHDTVYWYQQGPGQDPQFLISFYEKMQSDKGSIPDRFSAQQFSDYHSELNMSSLELGDSALYFCASSSRLAGVQETQYFGPGTRLLVL.

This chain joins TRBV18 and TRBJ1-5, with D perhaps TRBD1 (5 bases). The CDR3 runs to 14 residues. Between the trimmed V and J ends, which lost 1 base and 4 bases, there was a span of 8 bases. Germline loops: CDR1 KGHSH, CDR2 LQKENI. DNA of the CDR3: TGTGCCAGCTCACCACAGGCAGGGAATCAGCCCCAGCATTTT. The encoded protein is CASSPQAGNQPQHF.

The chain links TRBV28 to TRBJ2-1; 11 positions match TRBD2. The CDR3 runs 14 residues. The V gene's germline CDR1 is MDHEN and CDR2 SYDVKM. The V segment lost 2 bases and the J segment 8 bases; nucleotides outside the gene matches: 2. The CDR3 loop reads CASSLKLAGDEQFF. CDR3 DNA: TGTGCCAGCAGTTTAAAACTAGCGGGAGATGAGCAGTTCTTC.

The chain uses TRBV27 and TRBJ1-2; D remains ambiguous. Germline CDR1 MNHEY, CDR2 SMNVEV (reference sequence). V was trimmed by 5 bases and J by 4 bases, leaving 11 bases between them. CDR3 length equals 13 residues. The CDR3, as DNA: TGTGCCAGCAGTCCGATGCGGACCTATGGCTACACCTTC. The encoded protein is CASSPMRTYGYTF.

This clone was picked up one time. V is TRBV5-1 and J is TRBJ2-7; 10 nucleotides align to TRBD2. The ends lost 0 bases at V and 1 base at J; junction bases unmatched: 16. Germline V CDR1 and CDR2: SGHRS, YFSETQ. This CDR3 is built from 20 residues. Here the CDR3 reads CASSLGGISLAGAGSYEQYF. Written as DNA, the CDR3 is TGCGCCAGCAGCTTGGGTGGTATATCTCTAGCGGGAGCAGGGTCCTACGAGCAGTACTTC.

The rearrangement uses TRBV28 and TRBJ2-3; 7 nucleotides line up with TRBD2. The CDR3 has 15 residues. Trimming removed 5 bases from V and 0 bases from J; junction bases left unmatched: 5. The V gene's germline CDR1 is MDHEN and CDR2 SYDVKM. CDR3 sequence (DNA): TGTGCCAGCAGTCGGACTAGGTCTAGCACAGATACGCAGTATTTT. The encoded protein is CASSRTRSSTDTQYF.

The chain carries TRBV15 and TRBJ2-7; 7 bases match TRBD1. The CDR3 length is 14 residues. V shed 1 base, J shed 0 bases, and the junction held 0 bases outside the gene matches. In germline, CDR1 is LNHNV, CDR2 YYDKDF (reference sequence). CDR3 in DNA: TGTGCCACCAGCAGAGGGGACAGCTCCTACGAGCAGTACTTC. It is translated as CATSRGDSSYEQYF.

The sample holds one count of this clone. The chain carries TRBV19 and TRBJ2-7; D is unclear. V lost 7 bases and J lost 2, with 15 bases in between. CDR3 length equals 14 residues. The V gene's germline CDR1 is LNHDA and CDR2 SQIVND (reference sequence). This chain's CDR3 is CASTSAAAPYEQYF. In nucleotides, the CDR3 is TGTGCCAGTACCTCGGCGGCGGCCCCCTACGAGCAGTACTTC.

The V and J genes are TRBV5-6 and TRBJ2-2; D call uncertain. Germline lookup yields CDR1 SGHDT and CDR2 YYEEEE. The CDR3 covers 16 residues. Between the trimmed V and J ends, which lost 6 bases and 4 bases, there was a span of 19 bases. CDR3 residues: CASTIVGDLGTGELFF. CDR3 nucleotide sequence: TGTGCCAGCACCATTGTTGGGGATTTGGGCACCGGGGAGCTGTTTTTT.

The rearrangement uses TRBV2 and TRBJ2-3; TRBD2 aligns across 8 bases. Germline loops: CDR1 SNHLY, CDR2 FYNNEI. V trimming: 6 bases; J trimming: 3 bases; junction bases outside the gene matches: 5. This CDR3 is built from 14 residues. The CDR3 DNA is TGTGCCAGCAGCCCGGGACTAGGGACAGATACGCAGTATTTT. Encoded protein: CASSPGLGTDTQYF. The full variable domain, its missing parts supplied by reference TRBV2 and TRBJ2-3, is EPEVTQTPSHQVTQMGQEVILRCVPISNHLYFYWYRQILGQKVEFLVSFYNNEISEKSEIFDDQFSVERPDGSNFTLKIRSTKLEDSAMYFCASSPGLGTDTQYFGPGTRLTVL.

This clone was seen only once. DNA of the CDR3: TGTGCCAGCAGCCTCCCTAGTGGGGATTCCTACGAGCAGTACTTC. Its protein product is CASSLPSGDSYEQYF. The chain carries TRBV11-3 and TRBJ2-7; no firm D call. Per germline, CDR1 SGHNT and CDR2 YENEEA. Trimming took off 5 bases at V and 1 base at J, with 15 bases between the two ends. This CDR3 comprises 15 residues.

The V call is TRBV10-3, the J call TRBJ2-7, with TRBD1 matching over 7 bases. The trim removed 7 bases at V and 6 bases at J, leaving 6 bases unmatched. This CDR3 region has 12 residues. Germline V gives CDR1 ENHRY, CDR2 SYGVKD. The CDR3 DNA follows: TGTGCCATCACCTCGACAGGGTCCGAGCAGTACTTC. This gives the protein CAITSTGSEQYF.

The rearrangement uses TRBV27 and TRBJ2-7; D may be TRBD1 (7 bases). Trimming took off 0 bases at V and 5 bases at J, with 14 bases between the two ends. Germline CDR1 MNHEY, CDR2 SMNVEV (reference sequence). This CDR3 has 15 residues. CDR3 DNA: TGTGCCAGCAGTTTATCCGCAGGGGGGATTGACGAGCAGTACTTC. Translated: CASSLSAGGIDEQYF.

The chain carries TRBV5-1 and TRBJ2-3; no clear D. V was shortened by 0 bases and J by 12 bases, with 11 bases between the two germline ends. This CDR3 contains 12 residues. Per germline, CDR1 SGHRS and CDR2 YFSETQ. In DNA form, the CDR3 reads TGCGCCAGCAGCTTGGATGGTCAGGCCCAGTATTTT. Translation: CASSLDGQAQYF.

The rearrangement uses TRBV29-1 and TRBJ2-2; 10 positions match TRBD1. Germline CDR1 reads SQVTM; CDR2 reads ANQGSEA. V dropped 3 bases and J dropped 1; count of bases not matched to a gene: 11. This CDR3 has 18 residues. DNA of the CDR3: TGCAGCGTTGAGGCCGGGACAGGGGAATTCGTGAACACCGGGGAGCTGTTTTTT. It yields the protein CSVEAGTGEFVNTGELFF.

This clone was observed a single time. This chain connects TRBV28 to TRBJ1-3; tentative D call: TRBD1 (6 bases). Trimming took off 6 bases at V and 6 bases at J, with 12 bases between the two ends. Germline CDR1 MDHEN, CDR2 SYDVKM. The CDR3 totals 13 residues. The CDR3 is CASRGQNENTIYF. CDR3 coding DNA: TGTGCCAGCAGGGGACAAAACGAAAACACCATATATTTT.

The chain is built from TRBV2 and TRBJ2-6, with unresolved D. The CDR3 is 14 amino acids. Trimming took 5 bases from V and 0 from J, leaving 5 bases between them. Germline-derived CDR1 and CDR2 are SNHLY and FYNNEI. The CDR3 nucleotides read TGTGCCAGCAGTCTCCGCTCTGGGGCCAACGTCCTGACTTTC. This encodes CASSLRSGANVLTF.

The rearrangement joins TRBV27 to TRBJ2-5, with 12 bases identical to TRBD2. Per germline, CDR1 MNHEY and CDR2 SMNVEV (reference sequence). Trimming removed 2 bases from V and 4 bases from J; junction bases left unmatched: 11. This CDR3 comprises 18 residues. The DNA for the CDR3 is TGTGCCAGCAGTTTAAACCCCACCGCGACTAGCGGGGGAGAGACCCAGTACTTC. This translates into CASSLNPTATSGGETQYF.